This is a list of T cell receptor beta chains from one sample in a study of T cell responses to AZD1222 COVID-19 vaccine. Data came from immunoSEQ multiplex PCR; TCRdb stores just in-frame clones and leaves some out. Of roughly 120,000 clones listed, roughly 90% are singletons. Sequencing used peripheral blood, obtained on day 0 of AZD1222 vaccination. Receptor source: an adult in good health. Each CDR3 is given with its conserved first and last residue. A D gene is named only where the DNA matches it firmly. Only some rows state a clone size, as once, few, many or a class for expanded clones.

TRBV10-3,TRBJ2-7,once,TRBD1,TGTGCCACCTTAGGACAGGGACGGTTCTACGAGCAGTACTTC,CATLGQGRFYEQYF
TRBV10-2,TRBJ1-6,NA,NA,TGCGCCAGCAGTGAGTATGGGCGTTCACCCCTCCACTTT,CASSEYGRSPLHF
TRBV5-3,TRBJ2-4,once,NA,TGTGCCAGAAGCGGGGTGGGGGGCCCCCCCAAAAACATTCAGTACTTC,CARSGVGGPPKNIQYF
TRBV19,TRBJ1-2,once,NA,TGTGCCAGTACGACAGGTTACTTGGGCTACACCTTC,CASTTGYLGYTF
TRBV15,TRBJ1-2,NA,TRBD1,TGTGCCACCAGCAGAGATCCCTATTTAGGACAGGGGAGTCTTGGCTACACCTTC,CATSRDPYLGQGSLGYTF
TRBV4-2,TRBJ1-5,NA,NA,TGTGCCAGCAGCCAAGATGGGGGGGCACAGCCCCAGCATTTT,CASSQDGGAQPQHF
TRBV5-8,TRBJ1-6,NA,NA,TGTGCCAGCAGCGAATGGGTTTATAATTCACCCCTCCACTTT,CASSEWVYNSPLHF
TRBV10-3,TRBJ1-1,NA,NA,TGTGCCATCACCTCTACAGTGAACACTGAAGCTTTCTTT,CAITSTVNTEAFF
TRBV7-9,TRBJ1-2,NA,TRBD1,TGTGCCAGCAGCTTAATAAACGGACAGGGATCCCTTATCTCCTTC,CASSLINGQGSLISF
TRBV27,TRBJ1-1,NA,NA,TGTGCCAGCAGTTTATCAGTTGGGGGAATGAACACTGAAGCTTTCTTT,CASSLSVGGMNTEAFF
TRBV7-6,TRBJ2-1,NA,TRBD1,TGTGCCAGCAGCTTACAACAGGGGGCGTACAATGAGCAGTTCTTC,CASSLQQGAYNEQFF
TRBV14,TRBJ2-1,NA,NA,TGTGCCAGCAGCCAATTGTGGGGGCCGGGGAATGAGCAGTTCTTC,CASSQLWGPGNEQFF
TRBV14,TRBJ1-1,NA,NA,TGTGCCAGCAGCCATTCGGGGGGCACTGAAGCTTTCTTT,CASSHSGGTEAFF
TRBV7-9,TRBJ1-6,NA,NA,TGTGCCAGCAGCTTAGCGGAGAATTCACCCCTCCACTTT,CASSLAENSPLHF
TRBV12-3/TRBV12-4,TRBJ2-7,NA,NA,TGTGCCAGCAGTTTTCCCCTTTCGAAGCAGTACTTC,CASSFPLSKQYF
TRBV19,TRBJ2-7,NA,TRBD2,TGTGCCAGTAGTACCTCTAGCGGGGGAGCTACCTACGAGCAGTACTTC,CASSTSSGGATYEQYF
TRBV28,TRBJ1-2,NA,NA,TGTGCCAGCAGCTCAGGGGATCAAAACTATGGCTACACCTTC,CASSSGDQNYGYTF
TRBV5-4,TRBJ1-6,NA,NA,TGTGCCAGCAGCTTCGATAATTCACCCCTCCACTTT,CASSFDNSPLHF
TRBV7-9,TRBJ1-2,NA,NA,TGTGCCAGCAGCTTAGGACAGGAGAACTATGGCTACACCTTC,CASSLGQENYGYTF
TRBV27,TRBJ2-7,NA,NA,TGTGCCAGCGGTATCGGGCAGGGCGGACGTGAGCAGTACTTC,CASGIGQGGREQYF
TRBV4-2,TRBJ2-1,NA,NA,TGTGCCAGCAGCCAGGACCCACCAACTTTGGGGGTAGATGAGCAGTTCTTC,CASSQDPPTLGVDEQFF
TRBV7-8,TRBJ2-3,NA,NA,TGTGCCAGCAGCTCGCAGGGGGGGACAGATACGCAGTATTTT,CASSSQGGTDTQYF
TRBV11-3,TRBJ2-7,few,NA,TGTGCCAGCAGCCCCATGGCCCAGGGGCACTACGAGCAGTACTTC,CASSPMAQGHYEQYF
TRBV11-2,TRBJ1-6,NA,NA,TGTGCCAGCAGCACAGACAGGCGTAATTCACCCCTCCACTTT,CASSTDRRNSPLHF
TRBV6-5,TRBJ1-6,NA,NA,TGTGCCAGCAGTTACTCGGGGTCCAGCTATAATTCACCCCTCCACTTT,CASSYSGSSYNSPLHF
TRBV12-1,TRBJ1-1,NA,NA,TGTGCCAGCAGCTTTGTGGACACTGAAGCTTTCTTT,CASSFVDTEAFF
TRBV10-3,TRBJ1-2,NA,NA,TGTGCCATCAGGGAGGACCGAACTAACTATGGCTACACCTTC,CAIREDRTNYGYTF
TRBV11-3,TRBJ2-3,NA,TRBD1,TGTGCCAGCAGCTTCGACAGGGGGTTCACAGATACGCAGTATTTT,CASSFDRGFTDTQYF
TRBV11-3,TRBJ2-6,NA,NA,TGTGCCAGCAGCCTACCGACAGGCAACCCCTCTGGGGCCAACGTCCTGACTTTC,CASSLPTGNPSGANVLTF
TRBV5-1,TRBJ2-5,once,NA,TGCGCCAGCAGCTTGGTGGAGGTCCAAGAGACCCAGTACTTC,CASSLVEVQETQYF
TRBV3-1/TRBV3-2,TRBJ1-2,NA,NA,TGTGCCAGCAGCCAAGGGGCCGGGCGGTATGGCTACACCTTC,CASSQGAGRYGYTF
TRBV27,TRBJ2-1,NA,NA,TGTGCCAGCAGTTACGGCTGGGACATCTCCTACAATGAGCAGTTCTTC,CASSYGWDISYNEQFF
TRBV7-3,TRBJ1-2,NA,NA,TGTGCCAGCAGCTTCGGGGGGGACTATGGCTACACCTTC,CASSFGGDYGYTF
TRBV24-1,TRBJ2-2,NA,NA,TGTGCCACCTTTAACCCCCAGGGTGACGGGGAGCTGTTTTTT,CATFNPQGDGELFF
TRBV6-2/TRBV6-3,TRBJ2-5,NA,NA,TGTGCCAGCAGTCTGACAAAGAGGGGACCCAAGGAGACCCAGTACTTC,CASSLTKRGPKETQYF
TRBV11-3,TRBJ1-2,NA,TRBD1,TGTGCCAGCAGCCAACGACAGGGGGCTGGCTATGGCTACACCTTC,CASSQRQGAGYGYTF
TRBV7-7,TRBJ2-1,NA,NA,TGTGCCAGCAGCTTAGCCTTAACGGGGGCCTACAATGAGCAGTTCTTC,CASSLALTGAYNEQFF
TRBV6-2/TRBV6-3,TRBJ2-1,NA,NA,TGTGCCAGCAGTTTTCGCCCAGGGGAGGGCAATGAGCAGTTCTTC,CASSFRPGEGNEQFF
TRBV7-8,TRBJ2-7,NA,TRBD2,TGTGCCAGCAGCTTAGTAATCCCGGGAGGAAGCTACGAGCAGTACTTC,CASSLVIPGGSYEQYF
TRBV10-2,TRBJ1-3,NA,NA,TGCGCCAGCAGTGACTCCATGGGGGGGCACTCTGGAAACACCATATATTTT,CASSDSMGGHSGNTIYF
TRBV27,TRBJ1-3,once,NA,TGTGCCAGCAGTTTGGGAGGGCCAGGTCGGGTAGGAAACACCATATATTTT,CASSLGGPGRVGNTIYF
TRBV19,TRBJ1-5,NA,NA,TGTGCCAGTAGTAGTGGAAATCAGCCCCAGCATTTT,CASSSGNQPQHF
TRBV11-3,TRBJ1-5,NA,NA,TGTGCCAGCAGCTTAGATTCCCCCACAGTGGTATGCAATCAGCCCCAGCATTTT,CASSLDSPTVVCNQPQHF
TRBV18,TRBJ2-3,NA,TRBD2,TGTGCCAGCTCACCACGGTCAATAGCGGGGGACACAGATACGCAGTATTTT,CASSPRSIAGDTDTQYF
TRBV7-9,TRBJ1-3,NA,TRBD1,TGTGCCAGCAGCCCCGACAGGGATCCTGGAAACACCATATATTTT,CASSPDRDPGNTIYF
TRBV18,TRBJ2-1,NA,TRBD2,TGTGCCAGCTCACCTAACTCCGGGACTAGCGGGAGGGGTTACAATGAGCAGTTCTTC,CASSPNSGTSGRGYNEQFF
TRBV5-4,TRBJ1-1,NA,NA,TGTGCCAGCAGCTTGGCCGTCCATCGGAATGAAGCTTTCTTT,CASSLAVHRNEAFF
TRBV9,TRBJ1-1,NA,NA,TGTGCCAGCAGCGACCCCAGGGTGAACACTGAAGCTTTCTTT,CASSDPRVNTEAFF